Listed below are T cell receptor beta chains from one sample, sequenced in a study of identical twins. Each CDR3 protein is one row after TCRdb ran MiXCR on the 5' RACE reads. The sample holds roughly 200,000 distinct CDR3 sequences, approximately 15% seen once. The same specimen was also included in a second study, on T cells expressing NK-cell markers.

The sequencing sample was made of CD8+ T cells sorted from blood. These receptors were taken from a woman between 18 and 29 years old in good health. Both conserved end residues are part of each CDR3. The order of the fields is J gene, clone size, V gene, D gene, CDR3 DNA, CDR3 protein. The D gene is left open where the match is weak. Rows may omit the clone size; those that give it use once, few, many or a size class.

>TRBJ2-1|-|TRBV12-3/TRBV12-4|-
TGTGCCAGCAGTTACAGGACTTACCCCCACTCCTACAATGAGCAGTTCTTC
CASSYRTYPHSYNEQFF
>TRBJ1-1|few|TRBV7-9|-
TGTGCCAGCCGTCCAGGGGACACTGAAGCTTTCTTT
CASRPGDTEAFF
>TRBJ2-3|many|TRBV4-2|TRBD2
TGTGCCAGCAGCCAAGATACGGGGGGGCCAGATACGCAGTATTTT
CASSQDTGGPDTQYF
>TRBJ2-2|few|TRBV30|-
TGTGCCTGGACCCCGGGAACTGGGGAGCTGTTTTTT
CAWTPGTGELFF
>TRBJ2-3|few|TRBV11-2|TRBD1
TGTGCCAGCAGTTTTCTGCGGGACAGGCACACAGATACGCAGTATTTT
CASSFLRDRHTDTQYF
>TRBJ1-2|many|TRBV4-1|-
TGCGCCAGCAGCCTACACTACCCGAACTATGGCTACACCTTC
CASSLHYPNYGYTF
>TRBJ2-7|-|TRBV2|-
TGTGCCAGCAGTGAATCGGGCAGGGCCGAGCAGTACTTC
CASSESGRAEQYF
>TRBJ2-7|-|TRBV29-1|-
TGCAGCGTTATAGGAAACAGAGTTGACGAGCAGTACTTC
CSVIGNRVDEQYF
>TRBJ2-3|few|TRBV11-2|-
TGTGCCAGCAGTTTACCAGAGGCAGATACGCAGTATTTT
CASSLPEADTQYF
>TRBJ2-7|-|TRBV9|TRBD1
TGTGCCAGCAGCGTGACAGGGGGCGGCGAGCAGTACTTC
CASSVTGGGEQYF
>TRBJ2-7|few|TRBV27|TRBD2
TGTGCCAGCAGTTCTCGACTAGCGGGAGTCACCCACGAGCAGTACTTC
CASSSRLAGVTHEQYF
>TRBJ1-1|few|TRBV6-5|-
TGTGCCAGCAGTTCCGGACGGGGAGGGACTGAAGCTTTCTTT
CASSSGRGGTEAFF
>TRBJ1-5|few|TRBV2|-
TGTGCCAGCAAGGCCGTGGGGCAGCCCCTCAATCAGCCCCAGCATTTT
CASKAVGQPLNQPQHF